Sequencing of this T cell receptor beta chain was carried out in a study of blood T cells in healthy people across ages. Isolation per sample recovered at least 7 million PBMCs. Trimming stripped 0 bases from V and 8 bases from J, with 5 bases between. CDR1 is SEHNR and CDR2 is FQNEAQ in the germline V gene (reference sequence). The length of the CDR3 is 12 residues. Alongside a J-beta primer mix, a sample-barcoded 5' primer served in a second PCR lasting roughly 6 to 12 cycles. TCRdb fed the 5' RACE reads into MiXCR, producing one record per CDR3 protein. This table holds 1.5 million to 2 million distinct CDR3 sequences, roughly 49% found once. Study-wide findings and caveats: Roughly linear declines in TCR beta diversity per million T cells occurred with age. Naive T cell percentage and TCR beta diversity correlated strongly. With unsorted PBMCs, a conclusive comparison of naive versus antigen-experienced cells was not possible.

There are a few counts of this clonotype. Its antigen is currently unknown. The chain carries TRBV7-9 and TRBJ2-1; D ambiguous. The TCR originated in a woman in her 40s in good health. The sequencing input was blood. DNA of the CDR3: TGTGCCAGCAGCTTAGCAGTTTATGAGCAGTTCTTC. Its translation: CASSLAVYEQFF. Filled out from reference TRBV7-9 and TRBJ2-1, the complete variable domain reads DTGVSQNPRHKITKRGQNVTFRCDPISEHNRLYWYRQTLGQGPEFLTYFQNEAQLEKSRLLSDRFSAERPKGSFSTLEIQRTEQGDSAMYLCASSLAVYEQFFGPGTRLTVL.